This record covers a single T cell receptor (beta chain). Antigen: not known. This CDR3 is built from 14 residues. Per the germline V gene, CDR1 is SGHRS and CDR2 is YFSETQ. V lost 3 bases and J 4 bases, leaving 12 bases between the germline ends. Approximately 10^5 TCR templates were assayed per sample. Repertoires were generated with immunoSEQ multiplex PCR, while TCRdb's copy carries only in-frame clones and drops some. The data show 60,000 to 65,000 clones, approximately 79% seen once. The data originate from a study of siplizumab effects on memory and regulatory T cells. Findings of the study overall: Memory cells seemed less diverse than naive T cells, which also seemed major contributors to the alloresponse. About 75-97% of proliferating CD4+ or CD8+ clones had no assignable naive or memory phenotype.

The receptor was derived from a human donor in good health. Sequenced sample: memory CD4+ T cells sorted from blood. The chain carries TRBV5-1 and TRBJ2-3; TRBD1 or TRBD2 may be the D gene (6 bases each). The CDR3 bases are TGCGCCAGCAGCTCGGTCGGGGGCGCAGATACGCAGTATTTT. Translated: CASSSVGGADTQYF.